The clone carrying this T cell receptor beta chain occurred a few times. Antigen specificity is unknown. The assay was immunoSEQ multiplex PCR, and TCRdb's table has in-frame clones only and misses some. The sample lists under 100,000 clones, 79% seen once, with approximately 5.9% in the top ten. The sample comes from a study of glioma-infiltrating T cells after dendritic cell vaccination. General observations from the study: Patients with more pretreatment TILs had longer time to progression and survival. No direct clonality-survival link was found; a diverse polyclonal response may matter.

The CDR3 consists of 13 residues. V lost 4 bases to trimming and J lost 9 bases, with 14 bases between them. CDR1 and CDR2 (germline): SGDLS, YYNGEE. This receptor was taken from a human donor with glioblastoma. The chain is built from TRBV9 and TRBJ2-1; D possibly corresponds to TRBD2 (6 bases). The sequencing here drew on blood, taken before dendritic cell vaccination. CDR3 DNA: TGTGCCAGCAGCCTTGATCTAGCGTCTGAGCAGTTCTTC. Its protein product is CASSLDLASEQFF.